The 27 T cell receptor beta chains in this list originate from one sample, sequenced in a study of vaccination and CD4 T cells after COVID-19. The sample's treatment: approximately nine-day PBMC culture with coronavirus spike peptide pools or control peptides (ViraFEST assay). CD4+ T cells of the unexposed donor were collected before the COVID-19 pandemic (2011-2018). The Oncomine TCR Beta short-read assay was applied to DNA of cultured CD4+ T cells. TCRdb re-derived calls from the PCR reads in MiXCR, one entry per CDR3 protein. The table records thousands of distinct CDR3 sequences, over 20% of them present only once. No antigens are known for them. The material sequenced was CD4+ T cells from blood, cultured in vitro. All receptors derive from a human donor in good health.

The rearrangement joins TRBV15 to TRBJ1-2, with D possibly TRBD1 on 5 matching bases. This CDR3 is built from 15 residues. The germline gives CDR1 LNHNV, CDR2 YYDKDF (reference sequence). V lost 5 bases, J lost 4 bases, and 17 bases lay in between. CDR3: CATSSRDAGFYGYTF. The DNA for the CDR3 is TGTGCCACCAGCTCCCGGGACGCAGGATTCTATGGCTACACCTTC.

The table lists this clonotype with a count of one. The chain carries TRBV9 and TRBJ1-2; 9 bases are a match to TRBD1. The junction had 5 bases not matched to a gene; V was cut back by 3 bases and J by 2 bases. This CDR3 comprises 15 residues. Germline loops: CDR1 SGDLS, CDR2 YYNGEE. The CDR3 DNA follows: TGTGCCAGCAGCGGCACAGGGGGCGAGAACTATGGCTACACCTTC. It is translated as CASSGTGGENYGYTF.

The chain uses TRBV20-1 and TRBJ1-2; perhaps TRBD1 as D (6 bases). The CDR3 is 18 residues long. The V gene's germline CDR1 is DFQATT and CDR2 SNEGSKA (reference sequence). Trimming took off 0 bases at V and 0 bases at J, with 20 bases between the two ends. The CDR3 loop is CSAREEWTASPANYGYTF. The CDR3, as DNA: TGCAGTGCTAGAGAAGAGTGGACAGCCTCCCCAGCTAACTATGGCTACACCTTC.

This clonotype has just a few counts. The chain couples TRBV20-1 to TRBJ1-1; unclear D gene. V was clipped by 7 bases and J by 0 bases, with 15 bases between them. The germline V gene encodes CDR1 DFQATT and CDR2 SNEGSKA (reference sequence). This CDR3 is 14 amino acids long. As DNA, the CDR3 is TGCAGTGGTGCGGGAAGTGCCCTGAACACTGAAGCTTTCTTT. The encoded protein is CSGAGSALNTEAFF.

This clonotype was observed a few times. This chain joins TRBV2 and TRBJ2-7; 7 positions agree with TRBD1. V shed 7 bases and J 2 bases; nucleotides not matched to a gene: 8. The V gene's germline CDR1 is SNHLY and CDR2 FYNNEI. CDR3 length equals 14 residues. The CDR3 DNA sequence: TGTGCCAGCAATCCCCGGACAGGAGCCTACGAGCAGTACTTC. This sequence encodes CASNPRTGAYEQYF.

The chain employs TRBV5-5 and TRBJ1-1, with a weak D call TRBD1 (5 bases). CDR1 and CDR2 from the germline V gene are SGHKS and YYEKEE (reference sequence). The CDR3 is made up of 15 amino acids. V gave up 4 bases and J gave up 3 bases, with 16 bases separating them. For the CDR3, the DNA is TGTGCCAGCAGCCCTCAACAGGTAGGGGACACTGAAGCTTTCTTT. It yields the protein CASSPQQVGDTEAFF.

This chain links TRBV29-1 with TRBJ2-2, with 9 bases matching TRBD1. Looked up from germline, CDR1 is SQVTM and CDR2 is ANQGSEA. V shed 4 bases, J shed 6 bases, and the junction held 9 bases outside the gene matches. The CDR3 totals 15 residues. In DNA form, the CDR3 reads TGCAGCGTTGTGGACAGGGGCGCCAACGCCGGGGAGCTGTTTTTT. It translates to CSVVDRGANAGELFF.

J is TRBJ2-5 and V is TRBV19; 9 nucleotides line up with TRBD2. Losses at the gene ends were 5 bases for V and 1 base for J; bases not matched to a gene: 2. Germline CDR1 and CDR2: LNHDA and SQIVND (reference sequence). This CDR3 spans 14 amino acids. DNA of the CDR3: TGTGCCAGTAGTGCGGGGGGGATCCAAGAGACCCAGTACTTC. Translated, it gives CASSAGGIQETQYF.

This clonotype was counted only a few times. Here the CDR3 reads CSADRPNTGELFF. The CDR3 DNA reads TGCAGTGCTGACAGGCCGAACACCGGGGAGCTGTTTTTT. The V gene is TRBV29-1, the J gene TRBJ2-2; perhaps TRBD1 as D (6 bases). Germline values: CDR1 SQVTM, CDR2 ANQGSEA. The CDR3 loop spans 13 amino acids.

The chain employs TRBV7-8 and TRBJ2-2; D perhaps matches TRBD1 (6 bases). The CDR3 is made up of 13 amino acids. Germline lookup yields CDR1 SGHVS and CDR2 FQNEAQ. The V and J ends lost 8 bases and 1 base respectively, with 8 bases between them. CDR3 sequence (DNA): TGTGCCAGCGAACAGGGGAACACCGGGGAGCTGTTTTTT. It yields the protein CASEQGNTGELFF.

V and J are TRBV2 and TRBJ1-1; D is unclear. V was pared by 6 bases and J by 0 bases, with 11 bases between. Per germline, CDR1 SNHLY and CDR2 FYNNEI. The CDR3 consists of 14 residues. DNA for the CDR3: TGTGCCAGCAGGATTGGGGAGGTGAACACTGAAGCTTTCTTT. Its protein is CASRIGEVNTEAFF.

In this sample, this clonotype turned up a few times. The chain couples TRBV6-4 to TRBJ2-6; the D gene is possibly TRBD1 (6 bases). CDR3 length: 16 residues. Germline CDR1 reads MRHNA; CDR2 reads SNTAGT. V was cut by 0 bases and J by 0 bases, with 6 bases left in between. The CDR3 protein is CASSDSGGSGANVLTF. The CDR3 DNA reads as TGTGCCAGCAGTGACTCAGGGGGCTCTGGGGCCAACGTCCTGACTTTC.

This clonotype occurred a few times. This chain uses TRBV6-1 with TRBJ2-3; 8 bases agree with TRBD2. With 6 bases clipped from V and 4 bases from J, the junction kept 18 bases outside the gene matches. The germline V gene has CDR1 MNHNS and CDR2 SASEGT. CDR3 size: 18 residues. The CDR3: CASSPRRLAGRRPDTQYF. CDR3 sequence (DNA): TGTGCCAGCAGCCCCCGGAGGCTAGCGGGCCGGAGGCCAGATACGCAGTATTTT.

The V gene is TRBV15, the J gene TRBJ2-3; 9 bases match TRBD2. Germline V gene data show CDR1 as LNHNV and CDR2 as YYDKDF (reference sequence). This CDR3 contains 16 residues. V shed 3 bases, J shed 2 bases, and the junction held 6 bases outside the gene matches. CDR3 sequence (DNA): TGTGCCACCAGCAGTAAGACTAGCGGTCTCACAGATACGCAGTATTTT. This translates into CATSSKTSGLTDTQYF.

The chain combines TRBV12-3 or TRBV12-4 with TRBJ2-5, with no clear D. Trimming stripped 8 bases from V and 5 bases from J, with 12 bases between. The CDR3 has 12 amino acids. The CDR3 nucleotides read TGTGCCAGCGGATGGGATCGGGAGACCCAGTACTTC. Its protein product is CASGWDRETQYF.

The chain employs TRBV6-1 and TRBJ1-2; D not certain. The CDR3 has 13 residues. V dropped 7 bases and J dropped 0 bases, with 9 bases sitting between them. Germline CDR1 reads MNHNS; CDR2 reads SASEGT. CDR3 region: CASKLESNYGYTF. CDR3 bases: TGTGCCAGCAAATTGGAATCTAACTATGGCTACACCTTC.

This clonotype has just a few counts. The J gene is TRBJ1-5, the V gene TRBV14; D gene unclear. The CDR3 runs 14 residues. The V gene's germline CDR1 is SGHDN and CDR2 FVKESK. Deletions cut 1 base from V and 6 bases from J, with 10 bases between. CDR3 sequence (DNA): TGTGCCAGCAGCCAAGGTGCGGGCGGTCAGCCCCAGCATTTT. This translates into CASSQGAGGQPQHF.

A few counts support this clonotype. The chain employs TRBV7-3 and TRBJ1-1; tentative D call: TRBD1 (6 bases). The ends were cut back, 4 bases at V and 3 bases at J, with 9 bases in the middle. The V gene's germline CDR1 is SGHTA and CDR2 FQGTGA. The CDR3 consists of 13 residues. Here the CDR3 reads CASSSHRDTEAFF. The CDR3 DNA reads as TGTGCCAGCAGCTCCCACAGGGACACTGAAGCTTTCTTT.

CDR3 sequence reads: CASSPAEGRHEQFF. The CDR3 DNA follows: TGTGCCAGCTCACCAGCGGAGGGACGGCATGAGCAGTTCTTC. V is TRBV18 and J is TRBJ2-1, with D possibly TRBD2 on 6 matching bases. V lost 2 bases to trimming and J lost 8 bases, with 13 bases between them. The germline gives CDR1 KGHSH, CDR2 LQKENI. This CDR3 has 14 amino acids. Filled out from reference TRBV18 and TRBJ2-1, the complete variable domain reads NAGVMQNPRHLVRRRGQEARLRCSPMKGHSHVYWYRQLPEEGLKFMVYLQKENIIDESGMPKERFSAEFPKEGPSILRIQQVVRGDSAAYFCASSPAEGRHEQFFGPGTRLTVL.

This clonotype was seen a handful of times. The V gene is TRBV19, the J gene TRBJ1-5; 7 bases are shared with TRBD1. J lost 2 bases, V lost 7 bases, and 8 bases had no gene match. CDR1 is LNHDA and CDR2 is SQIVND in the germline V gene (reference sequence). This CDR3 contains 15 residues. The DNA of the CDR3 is TGTGCCAGTAAGCCTAGGGACAGACGCAATCAGCCCCAGCATTTT. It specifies CASKPRDRRNQPQHF.

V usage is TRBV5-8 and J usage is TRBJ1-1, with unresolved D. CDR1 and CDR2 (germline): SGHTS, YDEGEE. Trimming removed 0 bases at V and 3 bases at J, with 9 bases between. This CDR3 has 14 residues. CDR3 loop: CASSLDGKYTEAFF. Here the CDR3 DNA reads TGTGCCAGCAGCTTGGACGGAAAGTACACTGAAGCTTTCTTT. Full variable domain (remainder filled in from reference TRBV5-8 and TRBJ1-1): EAGVTQSPTHLIKTRGQQATLRCSPISGHTSVYWYQQALGLGLQFLLWYDEGEERNRGNFPPRFSGRQFPNYSSELNVNALELEDSALYLCASSLDGKYTEAFFGQGTRLTVV.

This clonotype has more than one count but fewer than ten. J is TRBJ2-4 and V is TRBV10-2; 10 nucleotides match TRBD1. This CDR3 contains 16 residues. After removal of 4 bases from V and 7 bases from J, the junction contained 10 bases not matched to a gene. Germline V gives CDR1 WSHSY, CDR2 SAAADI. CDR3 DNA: TGCGCCAGCAGTGGGAGGGACAGGGGAATAGTGAACATTCAGTACTTC. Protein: CASSGRDRGIVNIQYF.

DNA of the CDR3: TGTGCCAGCTCACTTCGCGGGACAGCCCAAGATACGCAGTATTTT. It yields the protein CASSLRGTAQDTQYF. The genes are TRBV18 and TRBJ2-3, with a tentative D call TRBD1 (7 bases). With 4 bases removed from V and 5 bases from J, the gap between germline ends came to 16 bases. CDR1 and CDR2 (germline): KGHSH, LQKENI. CDR3 length equals 15 residues.

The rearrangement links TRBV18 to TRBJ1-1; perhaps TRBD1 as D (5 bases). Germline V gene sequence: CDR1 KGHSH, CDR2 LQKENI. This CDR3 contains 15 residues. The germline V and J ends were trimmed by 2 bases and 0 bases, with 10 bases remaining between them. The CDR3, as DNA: TGTGCCAGCTCACCAAGCGGGACTTTGAACACTGAAGCTTTCTTT. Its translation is CASSPSGTLNTEAFF.

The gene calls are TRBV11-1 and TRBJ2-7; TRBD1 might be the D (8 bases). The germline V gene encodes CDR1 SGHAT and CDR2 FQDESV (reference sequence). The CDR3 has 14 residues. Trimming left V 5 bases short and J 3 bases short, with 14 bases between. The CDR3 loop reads CASSTTGDYYEQYF. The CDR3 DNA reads TGTGCCAGCAGCACGACAGGGGACTACTACGAGCAGTACTTC.

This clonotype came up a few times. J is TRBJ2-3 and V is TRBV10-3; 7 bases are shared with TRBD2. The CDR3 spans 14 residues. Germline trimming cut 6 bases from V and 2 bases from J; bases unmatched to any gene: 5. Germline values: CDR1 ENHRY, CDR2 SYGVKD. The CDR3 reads CAIRLALNTDTQYF. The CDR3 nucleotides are TGTGCCATCAGACTAGCGCTAAACACAGATACGCAGTATTTT.

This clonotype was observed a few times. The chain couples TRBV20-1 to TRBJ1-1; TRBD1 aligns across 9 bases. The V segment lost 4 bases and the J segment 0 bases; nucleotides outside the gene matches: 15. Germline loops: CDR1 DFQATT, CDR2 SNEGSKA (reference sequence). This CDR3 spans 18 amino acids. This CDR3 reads CSATLIPGQGEVNTEAFF. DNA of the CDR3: TGCAGTGCTACCCTTATTCCGGGACAGGGTGAGGTGAACACTGAAGCTTTCTTT.